These 8 T cell receptor beta chains share one sample of origin, sequenced in a study of T cell changes during pregnancy in multiple sclerosis. Sequencing used immunoSEQ multiplex PCR; TCRdb keeps in-frame clones, though not all of them. Of approximately 47,000 clones listed, over 85% are singletons. Sequencing was performed on CD4+ T cells from peripheral blood mononuclear cells, taken in the first trimester of pregnancy. These receptors originate from a female donor with multiple sclerosis, enrolled in a pregnancy study.

V gene TRBV18 combines with J gene TRBJ1-5; 9 bases map to TRBD1. This CDR3 comprises 14 residues. The trim removed 5 bases at V and 7 bases at J, leaving 6 bases unmatched. Germline V gene sequence: CDR1 KGHSH, CDR2 LQKENI. The CDR3 reads CASSRTGDFQPQHF. DNA for the CDR3: TGTGCCAGCTCAAGGACAGGGGATTTCCAGCCCCAGCATTTT.

The rearrangement links TRBV19 to TRBJ1-3; D is ambiguous. The CDR3 runs to 14 residues. CDR1 is LNHDA, CDR2 SQIVND, per germline (reference sequence). V was cut by 7 bases and J by 0 bases, with 10 bases left in between. Here the CDR3 reads CASNSGSSGNTIYF. In DNA, the CDR3 is TGTGCCAGTAATTCCGGGAGCTCTGGAAACACCATATATTTT.

The V and J genes are TRBV7-6 and TRBJ2-7; 10 bases align to TRBD2. The CDR3 totals 15 residues. V trimming: 5 bases; J trimming: 1 base; junction bases outside the gene matches: 5. Germline V lookup: CDR1 SGHVS, CDR2 FNYEAQ. This chain's CDR3 is CASSASGGVSYEQYF. As DNA, the CDR3 is TGTGCCAGCAGCGCTAGCGGGGGTGTGTCCTACGAGCAGTACTTC.

V and J are TRBV5-1 and TRBJ2-1; D not resolved. CDR1 is SGHRS and CDR2 is YFSETQ in the germline V gene. The V end was cut by 4 bases, the J end by 6 bases, with 11 bases between. This CDR3 spans 13 amino acids. The CDR3 region has the DNA TGCGCCAGCAGCCCCCACCTAGGCAATGAGCAGTTCTTC. Translated: CASSPHLGNEQFF.

The chain couples TRBV11-2 to TRBJ1-1, with D possibly being TRBD1 (5 bases). There are 15 residues in the CDR3. The germline V gene encodes CDR1 SGHAT and CDR2 FQNNGV. The V gene lost 4 bases and the J gene lost 0 bases, with 12 bases spanning the gap. The CDR3 nucleotides read TGTGCCAGCAGCTCTGCCCAGGGCTTGAACACTGAAGCTTTCTTT. Translated: CASSSAQGLNTEAFF.

V is TRBV14 and J is TRBJ2-3; D is ambiguous. Germline-derived CDR1 and CDR2 are SGHDN and FVKESK. Deletions cut 0 bases from V and 6 bases from J, with 16 bases between. This CDR3 is built from 16 residues. CDR3: CASSQDRDFYMDTQYF. The CDR3 region has the DNA TGTGCCAGCAGCCAAGATCGAGACTTTTATATGGATACGCAGTATTTT.

CDR3 in amino acids: CASSPLTSGEANEQFF. The CDR3 region has the DNA TGTGCCAGCTCACCCCTTACTAGCGGGGAAGCGAATGAGCAGTTCTTC. The chain couples TRBV18 to TRBJ2-1; 10 bases align to TRBD2. Germline V gives CDR1 KGHSH, CDR2 LQKENI. The V and J ends lost 3 bases and 7 bases, in that order; junction bases with no gene match: 9. The CDR3 is made up of 16 amino acids.

The V and J genes are TRBV7-3 and TRBJ1-1; tentatively, D is TRBD1 (6 bases). The CDR3 is 15 amino acids. The germline V gene encodes CDR1 SGHTA and CDR2 FQGTGA. V shed 6 bases and J shed 5 bases, with 19 bases lying between them. The CDR3 loop reads CASRNTPGGVTEAFF. For the CDR3, the DNA is TGTGCCAGCAGAAACACCCCGGGGGGCGTAACTGAAGCTTTCTTT.